This T cell receptor beta chain derives from a study of blood T cell repertoires in COVID-19. Assay used: immunoSEQ multiplex PCR; TCRdb lists only in-frame clones, some missing. The table records 50,000 to 55,000 clones, about 88% of them present only once. Material: peripheral blood. The TCR was taken from a man aged 60 to 69 with active COVID-19.

CDR3: CASSLFRGTGLETQYF. The CDR3 DNA follows: TGTGCCAGCAGCTTATTCCGTGGGACAGGGCTCGAGACCCAGTACTTC. The chain links TRBV7-9 to TRBJ2-5; TRBD1 matches 9 bases. Germline V gene data show CDR1 as SEHNR and CDR2 as FQNEAQ (reference sequence). CDR3 size: 16 residues. J was trimmed by 5 bases and V by 2 bases; bases with no gene match: 9.